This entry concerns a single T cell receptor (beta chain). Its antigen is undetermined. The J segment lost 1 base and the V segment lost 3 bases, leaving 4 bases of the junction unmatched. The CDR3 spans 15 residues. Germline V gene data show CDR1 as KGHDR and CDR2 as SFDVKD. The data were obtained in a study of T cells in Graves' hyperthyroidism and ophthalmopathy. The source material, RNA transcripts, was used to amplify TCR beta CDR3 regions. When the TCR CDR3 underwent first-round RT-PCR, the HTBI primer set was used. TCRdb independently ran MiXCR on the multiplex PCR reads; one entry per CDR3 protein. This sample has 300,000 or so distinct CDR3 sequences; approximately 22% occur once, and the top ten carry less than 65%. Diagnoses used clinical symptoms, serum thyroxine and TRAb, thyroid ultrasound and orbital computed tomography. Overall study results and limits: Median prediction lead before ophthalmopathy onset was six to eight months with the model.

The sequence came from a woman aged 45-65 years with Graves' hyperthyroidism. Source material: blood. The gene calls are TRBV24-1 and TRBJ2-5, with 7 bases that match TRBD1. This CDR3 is CATSDTGAPQETQYF. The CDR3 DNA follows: TGTGCCACCAGTGATACAGGGGCCCCCCAAGAGACCCAGTACTTC.